This T cell receptor beta chain was observed in a study of regulatory T cells in long-lasting Graves disease. Study-level findings and limits: The study found lower TCR diversity in persistent Graves' patients than in newly diagnosed ones. Persistent disease was characterized by preferential usage of TRBV28, TRBJ1-2 and TRBJ2-5.

The TCR beta library used iRepertoire HTBI primers with Arm-PCR amplification of CDR3. TCRdb re-called the multiplex PCR reads with MiXCR, one entry per CDR3 protein. The repertoire includes a few hundred thousand distinct CDR3 sequences, 20% to 25% of them detected once, and around a quarter sits in the top ten. On this clonotype itself: Its cognate antigen is unknown.

Noted time point: persistent/refractory GD, antithyroid drugs over 5 years with positive TRAb. PBMCs were the source of the RNA used for TCR sequencing. V dropped 0 bases and J dropped 2 bases, with 20 bases sitting between them. Per the germline V gene, CDR1 is SGHRS and CDR2 is YFSETQ. CDR3 length: 18 residues. The gene calls are TRBV5-1 and TRBJ1-1; D gene unclear. This sequence was found in a woman in her thirties or forties with Graves disease. This sample comprised peripheral blood mononuclear cells (PBMCs), obtained when the disease was refractory, from a patient treated with antithyroid drugs. The CDR3 sequence: CASSLGPRGGRSNTEAFF. The CDR3 nucleotides are TGCGCCAGCAGCTTGGGCCCTCGAGGAGGGAGATCTAACACTGAAGCTTTCTTT.